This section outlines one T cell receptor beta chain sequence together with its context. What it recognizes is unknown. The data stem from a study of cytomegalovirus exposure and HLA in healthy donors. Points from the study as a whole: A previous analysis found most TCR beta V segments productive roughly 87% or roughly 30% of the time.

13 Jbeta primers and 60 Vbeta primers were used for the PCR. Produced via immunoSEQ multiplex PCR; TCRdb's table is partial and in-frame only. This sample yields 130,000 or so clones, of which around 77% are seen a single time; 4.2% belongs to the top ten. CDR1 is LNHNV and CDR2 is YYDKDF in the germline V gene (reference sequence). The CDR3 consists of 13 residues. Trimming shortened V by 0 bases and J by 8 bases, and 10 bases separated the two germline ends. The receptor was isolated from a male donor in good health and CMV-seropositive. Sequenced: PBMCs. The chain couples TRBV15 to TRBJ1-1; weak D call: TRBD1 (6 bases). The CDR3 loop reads CATSRDRGGEAFF. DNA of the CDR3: TGTGCCACCAGCAGAGATCGGGGGGGCGAAGCTTTCTTT.